The sequence of this T cell receptor beta chain was determined in a study of blood T cell repertoires in COVID-19. Study summary: Samples taken during acute and convalescent COVID-19 were collected in the United States, Italy and Spain. Sources were T cells, B-cell-depleted T cells, or PBMCs; the material itself was cDNA or gDNA.

Source study methods: Amplification of reference gene primers provided the estimated nucleated cell counts. Assay: immunoSEQ multiplex PCR; the TCRdb copy retains only in-frame clones and omits some. That table furnishes V, J and clone size, whereas the DNA furnished D and trimming. The sample lists around 120,000 clones, about nine tenths occurring once. CDR3 length: 18 residues. V lost 2 bases and J lost 5; bases outside the gene matches: 15. CDR1 is SGHNT and CDR2 is YYREEE in the germline V gene (reference sequence). The sequence was obtained from a human donor with active COVID-19. The donor label of this sample is uncertain. V is TRBV5-4 and J is TRBJ2-2; 7 nucleotides align to TRBD1. What was sequenced was peripheral blood. The CDR3 coding sequence is TGTGCCAGCAGCTTCGACGGCGCAGGGGGAGCCCCAACCGGGGAGCTGTTTTTT. The encoded protein is CASSFDGAGGAPTGELFF.